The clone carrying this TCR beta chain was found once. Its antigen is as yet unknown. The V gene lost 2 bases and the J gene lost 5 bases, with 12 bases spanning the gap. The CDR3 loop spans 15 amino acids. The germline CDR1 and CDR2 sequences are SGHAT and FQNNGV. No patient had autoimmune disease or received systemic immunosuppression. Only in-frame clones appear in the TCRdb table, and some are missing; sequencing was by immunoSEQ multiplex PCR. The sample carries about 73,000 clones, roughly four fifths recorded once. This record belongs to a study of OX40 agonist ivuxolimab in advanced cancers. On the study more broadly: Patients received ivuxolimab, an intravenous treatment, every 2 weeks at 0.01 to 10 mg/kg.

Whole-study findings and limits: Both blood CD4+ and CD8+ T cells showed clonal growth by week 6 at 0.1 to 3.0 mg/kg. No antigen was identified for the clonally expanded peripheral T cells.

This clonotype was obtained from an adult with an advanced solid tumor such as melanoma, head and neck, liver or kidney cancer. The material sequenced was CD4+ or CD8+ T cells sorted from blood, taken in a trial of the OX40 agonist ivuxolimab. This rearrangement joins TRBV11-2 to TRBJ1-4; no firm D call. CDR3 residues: CASSLSVAGNEKLFF. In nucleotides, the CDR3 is TGTGCCAGCAGCTTAAGTGTCGCGGGGAATGAAAAACTGTTTTTT.